This is a list of T cell receptor beta chains from one sample in a study of CD4 T cells in relation to SARS-CoV-2 and coronaviruses. Assay: immunoSEQ multiplex PCR; the TCRdb copy retains only in-frame clones and omits some. The table has about 43,000 clones, about 80% seen once. These receptors have no known antigen. The material sequenced was naive CD4+ T cells from PBMCs, cultured in vitro. These receptors were obtained from an adult with COVID-19. The conserved cysteine and the conserved F or W are not part of the CDR3 here. Each record gives: CDR3 protein, V gene, J gene.

cdr3_aa: ASSQDGTGAYNEQF; v_call: TRBV4-3; j_call: TRBJ2-1
cdr3_aa: ASRRGGFSYEQY; v_call: TRBV13; j_call: TRBJ2-7
cdr3_aa: ASSEGRHRYNSPLH; v_call: TRBV3-1/TRBV3-2; j_call: TRBJ1-6
cdr3_aa: ASSRQKQY; v_call: TRBV10-1; j_call: TRBJ2-7
cdr3_aa: AWSGAVPGQNSPLH; v_call: TRBV30; j_call: TRBJ1-6
cdr3_aa: ASSKSLSGCEQF; v_call: TRBV21-1; j_call: TRBJ2-1
cdr3_aa: ASSYNWRGGWTEAF; v_call: TRBV6-5; j_call: TRBJ1-1
cdr3_aa: ASSLAVGQGRSQETQY; v_call: TRBV7-9; j_call: TRBJ2-5
cdr3_aa: ASSQTGGRYNEQF; v_call: TRBV3-1/TRBV3-2; j_call: TRBJ2-1
cdr3_aa: ASSSDREISPLH; v_call: TRBV6-5; j_call: TRBJ1-6
cdr3_aa: ASSLDGQGVTEAF; v_call: TRBV18; j_call: TRBJ1-1
cdr3_aa: ASSPGGGMGSPLH; v_call: TRBV7-8; j_call: TRBJ1-6
cdr3_aa: ASSPEFSSNQPQH; v_call: TRBV18; j_call: TRBJ1-5
cdr3_aa: ASSQGISGRGSDTQY; v_call: TRBV14; j_call: TRBJ2-3
cdr3_aa: ASSGRLADSTDTQY; v_call: TRBV2; j_call: TRBJ2-3
cdr3_aa: ASSQDGPLDIQY; v_call: TRBV4-2; j_call: TRBJ2-4
cdr3_aa: ASVWGARAGELF; v_call: TRBV28; j_call: TRBJ2-2
cdr3_aa: ASRRGDGGSPLH; v_call: TRBV25-1; j_call: TRBJ1-6
cdr3_aa: ASSQGGSNTEAF; v_call: TRBV4-1; j_call: TRBJ1-1
cdr3_aa: ASSHRQENSPLH; v_call: TRBV4-3; j_call: TRBJ1-6
cdr3_aa: ASAMRGQGVRETQY; v_call: TRBV27; j_call: TRBJ2-5
cdr3_aa: ASSQDGGRYNEQF; v_call: TRBV3-1/TRBV3-2; j_call: TRBJ2-1
cdr3_aa: ASSQDLSGTGKLYGYT; v_call: TRBV3-1/TRBV3-2; j_call: TRBJ1-2
cdr3_aa: AISPGPPQPQH; v_call: TRBV10-3; j_call: TRBJ1-5
cdr3_aa: ASGRPGRNEQF; v_call: TRBV12-3/TRBV12-4; j_call: TRBJ2-1